This note documents a single TCR beta chain sequence. Authors' methods: Reference gene primer amplification gave estimated nucleated cell counts. Sequencing was performed with immunoSEQ multiplex PCR; in TCRdb, only in-frame clones are kept and a portion is missing. D and trimming come from the DNA, and the V and J calls and clone size come from that table. The table has some 100,000 clones, approximately 80% seen once. This record comes from a study of blood T cell repertoires in COVID-19. Study context: Collection of acute and convalescent COVID-19 samples took place in the United States, Italy and Spain. From T cells, B-cell-depleted T cells, or PBMCs came the material, which was cDNA or gDNA.

J gave up 1 base and V 0 bases, and 4 bases lay outside the gene matches. The CDR3 length is 17 residues. Looked up from germline, CDR1 is SGHRS and CDR2 is YFSETQ. The TCR was taken from a man between 45 and 60 years old with active or convalescent COVID-19. V and J are TRBV5-1 and TRBJ2-3, with 11 positions matching TRBD2. Material: peripheral blood. CDR3 region: CASSLELAGVGTDTQYF. The CDR3 DNA reads as TGCGCCAGCAGCTTGGAACTAGCGGGAGTCGGCACAGATACGCAGTATTTT.